The 30 T cell receptor beta chains given below trace back to one sample, sequenced in a study of T cell repertoires in cytomegalovirus infection. TCRdb redid the calling of the reads with MiXCR, one entry per CDR3 protein. The table has roughly 90,000 distinct CDR3 sequences, 20% to 30% seen once. Their cognate antigens are unknown. The sequences come from CD8+ T cells from cultured PBMCs, collected from culture after CMV antigen stimulation. Receptor source: a human donor in good health (CMV status not recorded). Some clones in this sample may be carry-over from other donors' samples.

This clonotype was detected ten times or more. The J gene is TRBJ1-5, the V gene TRBV7-8, with a weak D call TRBD1 (5 bases). V gave up 6 bases and J gave up 7 bases, with 19 bases separating them. The germline CDR1 and CDR2 sequences are SGHVS and FQNEAQ. The CDR3 is 15 amino acids. CDR3 bases: TGTGCCAGCAGGTTTTCCGGGGACGCGGGACAGCCCCAGCATTTT. It yields the protein CASRFSGDAGQPQHF.

The rearrangement links TRBV19 to TRBJ2-3; 9 bases line up with TRBD1. The germline CDR1 and CDR2 sequences are LNHDA and SQIVND (reference sequence). V gave up 1 base and J gave up 6 bases; unmatched junction bases: 8. The CDR3 length is 16 residues. The CDR3 DNA reads as TGTGCCAGTAGTATAGTCGCACAGGGGGCGGTTGATACGCAGTATTTT. Amino acid sequence: CASSIVAQGAVDTQYF. Complete variable domain (other parts from reference TRBV19 and TRBJ2-3): DGGITQSPKYLFRKEGQNVTLSCEQNLNHDAMYWYRQDPGQGLRLIYYSQIVNDFQKGDIAEGYSVSREKKESFPLTVTSAQKNPTAFYLCASSIVAQGAVDTQYFGPGTRLTVL.

The chain recombines TRBV27 with TRBJ2-3, with 7 positions matching TRBD1. V gave up 6 bases and J gave up 3 bases; unmatched junction bases: 9. Germline V gene lookup returns CDR1 MNHEY and CDR2 SMNVEV (reference sequence). The CDR3 runs to 15 residues. DNA of the CDR3: TGTGCCAGCAGCCCCGGACAGGTCGGAACAGATACGCAGTATTTT. This encodes CASSPGQVGTDTQYF.

This clonotype has ten or more counts. The chain employs TRBV2 and TRBJ2-1; maybe TRBD2 (5 bases). The length of the CDR3 is 11 residues. Germline CDR1 reads SNHLY; CDR2 reads FYNNEI. Deletions cut 6 bases from V and 8 bases from J, with 8 bases between. In nucleotides, the CDR3 is TGTGCCAGCAGAAGGACTGATGAGCAGTTCTTC. Residues: CASRRTDEQFF.

This clonotype was counted many times. V usage is TRBV28 and J usage is TRBJ2-5; 14 bases agree with TRBD2. The junction had 7 bases not matched to a gene; V was cut back by 6 bases and J by 4 bases. The CDR3 spans 16 residues. CDR1 and CDR2 from the germline V gene are MDHEN and SYDVKM. The CDR3 sequence: CASSPSTSGGAETQYF. CDR3 sequence (DNA): TGTGCCAGCAGCCCTTCGACTAGCGGGGGGGCAGAGACCCAGTACTTC.

The chain combines TRBV7-9 with TRBJ1-5; no reliable D call. The CDR3 contains 14 residues. Germline CDR1 SEHNR, CDR2 FQNEAQ (reference sequence). V lost 6 bases and J 2 bases, leaving 11 bases between the germline ends. DNA for the CDR3: TGTGCCAGCAGAGCTGACTCGGGCAATCAGCCCCAGCATTTT. It translates to CASRADSGNQPQHF.

This clonotype was observed at least ten times. The chain carries TRBV7-6 and TRBJ2-5; D call uncertain. Per germline, CDR1 SGHVS and CDR2 FNYEAQ. This CDR3 is 12 amino acids long. With 4 bases removed from V and 3 bases from J, the gap between germline ends came to 6 bases. CDR3 region: CASSSTEETQYF. The DNA for the CDR3 is TGTGCCAGCAGCTCGACGGAAGAGACCCAGTACTTC.

This CDR3 reads CASSLGSGGYQPQHF. CDR3 sequence (DNA): TGCGCCAGCAGCTTGGGGTCAGGGGGTTACCAGCCCCAGCATTTT. The chain carries TRBV5-1 and TRBJ1-5, with 7 bases lining up with TRBD1. The V and J ends lost 0 bases and 7 bases, in that order; junction bases with no gene match: 7. The CDR3 covers 15 residues. Germline CDR1 reads SGHRS; CDR2 reads YFSETQ.

This clonotype was observed many times. The chain joins TRBV7-6 to TRBJ2-1; 10 bases agree with TRBD1. Trimming at V came to 1 base and at J to 4 bases, leaving 7 bases not matched to a gene. Looked up from germline, CDR1 is SGHVS and CDR2 is FNYEAQ. The length of the CDR3 is 17 residues. CDR3 DNA: TGTGCCAGCAGCTTAGAGACAGGGGGCGCGGGGTACAATGAGCAGTTCTTC. Encoded protein: CASSLETGGAGYNEQFF.

V is TRBV6-1 and J is TRBJ1-2, with D tentatively TRBD1 (5 bases). The CDR3 covers 14 residues. Germline loops: CDR1 MNHNS, CDR2 SASEGT. Trimming stripped 4 bases from V and 4 bases from J, with 13 bases between. DNA for the CDR3: TGTGCCAGCAGTGGAATAGAGGGGCTCTATGGCTACACCTTC. Encoded protein: CASSGIEGLYGYTF.

DNA for the CDR3: TGTGCCAGCAGCCCGAGGGGGGGGAACAGGGATCCCTACGAGCAGTACTTC. Protein product: CASSPRGGNRDPYEQYF. V is TRBV7-9 and J is TRBJ2-7; possibly TRBD2 for D (7 bases). The CDR3 covers 17 residues. V shed 5 bases and J shed 2 bases, with 22 bases lying between them. CDR1 is SEHNR and CDR2 is FQNEAQ in the germline V gene (reference sequence).

The V call is TRBV12-3 or TRBV12-4, the J call TRBJ1-3, with D uncertain. V shed 6 bases and J shed 5 bases, with 17 bases lying between them. This CDR3 region has 15 residues. This CDR3 is CASSYTDRYRNTIYF. As DNA, the CDR3 is TGTGCCAGCAGCTATACAGACCGATACCGAAACACCATATATTTT.

This clonotype was recorded a few times. The V and J genes are TRBV20-1 and TRBJ2-5; 12 bases match TRBD2. Trimming at V came to 6 bases and at J to 9 bases, leaving 8 bases not matched to a gene. The CDR3 extends over 13 amino acids. Germline CDR1 DFQATT, CDR2 SNEGSKA (reference sequence). In DNA form, the CDR3 reads TGCAGTGCAAAACTAGCGGGGGGCCGGCCCCAGTACTTC. Translation gives CSAKLAGGRPQYF.

V and J are TRBV4-3 and TRBJ1-6, with no clear D. The CDR3 loop spans 12 amino acids. V was trimmed by 0 bases and J by 17 bases, leaving 11 bases between them. Germline V CDR1 and CDR2: LGHNA, YSLEER. The CDR3 region has the DNA TGCGCCAGCAGCCAAGATCCGGGATCCTTCCACTTT. This codes for CASSQDPGSFHF.

The J gene is TRBJ2-5, the V gene TRBV18, with D perhaps being TRBD1 or TRBD2 (7 bases each). The V gene lost 6 bases and the J gene lost 5 bases, with 19 bases spanning the gap. CDR1 is KGHSH and CDR2 is LQKENI in the germline V gene. The CDR3 has 15 amino acids. CDR3 in DNA: TGTGCCAGCTCCCTACAGACAGGGAGGGTGGAGACCCAGTACTTC. As protein: CASSLQTGRVETQYF.

This sequence joins TRBV28 and TRBJ1-1; D may be TRBD1 (5 bases). Germline values: CDR1 MDHEN, CDR2 SYDVKM. The CDR3 length is 15 residues. V was shortened by 7 bases and J by 3 bases, with 18 bases between the two germline ends. CDR3 protein: CASTNGGIQHTEAFF. The CDR3 DNA sequence: TGTGCCAGCACCAACGGGGGGATTCAGCACACTGAAGCTTTCTTT.

This clonotype was observed a handful of times. The CDR3 reads CASSSQGRETQYF. The CDR3 DNA is TGTGCCAGCAGCTCGCAGGGACGCGAGACCCAGTACTTC. The rearrangement joins TRBV7-9 to TRBJ2-5; D assignment may be TRBD1 or TRBD2 (5 bases each). There are 13 residues in the CDR3. Per the germline V gene, CDR1 is SEHNR and CDR2 is FQNEAQ (reference sequence). With 4 bases removed from V and 5 bases from J, the gap between germline ends came to 11 bases.

This clonotype came up many times. V and J are TRBV7-9 and TRBJ1-4; 7 bases map to TRBD1. The ends lost 5 bases at V and 5 bases at J; junction bases unmatched: 5. The V gene's germline CDR1 is SEHNR and CDR2 FQNEAQ (reference sequence). This CDR3 has 14 amino acids. The DNA of the CDR3 is TGTGCCAGCAGCATAACAGGGGTAAATGAAAAACTGTTTTTT. It yields the protein CASSITGVNEKLFF.

The chain is built from TRBV14 and TRBJ2-1, with D unresolved. Germline V lookup: CDR1 SGHDN, CDR2 FVKESK. With 6 bases removed from V and 3 bases from J, the gap between germline ends came to 15 bases. This CDR3 has 15 amino acids. The chain's CDR3 is CASSWTAPIYNEQFF. CDR3 coding DNA: TGTGCCAGCAGTTGGACGGCCCCCATCTACAATGAGCAGTTCTTC.

This clonotype was seen many times. The gene calls are TRBV19 and TRBJ1-5; D is ambiguous. Germline CDR1 reads LNHDA; CDR2 reads SQIVND (reference sequence). The CDR3 runs 14 residues. Between the trimmed V and J ends, which lost 5 bases and 1 base, there was a span of 9 bases. CDR3 in amino acids: CASSLGVSNQPQHF. For the CDR3, the DNA is TGTGCCAGTAGTTTAGGCGTGAGCAATCAGCCCCAGCATTTT.

As for this clonotype: Compared with germline, one end of the junction differs, possibly owing to a read error. This CDR3 is CASNQEAGGVYEQYF. The CDR3 DNA reads TGTGCCAGCAACCAAGAGGCGGGGGGAGTCTACGAGCAGTACTTC. The V gene is TRBV4-1, the J gene TRBJ2-7; 8 bases match TRBD2. The CDR3 has 15 residues. Per the germline V gene, CDR1 is MGHRA and CDR2 is YSYEKL.

This clonotype has at least ten counts. This sequence joins TRBV12-3 or TRBV12-4 and TRBJ2-5; 11 bases are a match to TRBD1. This CDR3 is 19 amino acids long. V was pared by 4 bases and J by 0 bases, with 13 bases of the junction left unmatched. CDR3 coding DNA: TGTGCCAGCAGTTCCGGGGGCCGCCCGGGACAGGGGGACCAAGAGACCCAGTACTTC. It yields the protein CASSSGGRPGQGDQETQYF.

In this sample, this clonotype turned up a few times. The chain uses TRBV7-9 and TRBJ1-3; perhaps TRBD1 as D (5 bases). The V and J ends lost 1 base and 0 bases respectively, with 7 bases between them. The V gene's germline CDR1 is SEHNR and CDR2 FQNEAQ (reference sequence). This CDR3 contains 15 residues. The CDR3 spells CASSLVGDSGNTIYF. CDR3 bases: TGTGCCAGCAGCTTAGTAGGGGACTCTGGAAACACCATATATTTT. Full variable domain (remainder filled in from reference TRBV7-9 and TRBJ1-3): DTGVSQNPRHKITKRGQNVTFRCDPISEHNRLYWYRQTLGQGPEFLTYFQNEAQLEKSRLLSDRFSAERPKGSFSTLEIQRTEQGDSAMYLCASSLVGDSGNTIYFGEGSWLTVV.

The chain is built from TRBV27 and TRBJ2-1; D is tentatively TRBD1 or TRBD2 (5 bases each). Germline assignment: CDR1 MNHEY and CDR2 SMNVEV (reference sequence). V was shortened by 1 base and J by 6 bases, with 13 bases between the two germline ends. The CDR3 extends over 15 amino acids. CDR3 protein: CASSLLGGTLNEQFF. CDR3 DNA: TGTGCCAGCAGTTTATTAGGTGGGACGCTCAATGAGCAGTTCTTC.

The V call is TRBV9, the J call TRBJ2-1; the match to TRBD2 covers 13 bases. Germline values: CDR1 SGDLS, CDR2 YYNGEE. This CDR3 region has 15 residues. V was clipped by 2 bases and J by 7 bases; unmatched bases: 3. The CDR3 DNA is TGTGCCAGCAGCGTTCCGGGACTAGCGGGAAATGAGCAGTTCTTC. Translating gives CASSVPGLAGNEQFF.

There are a few counts of this clonotype. CDR3 coding DNA: TGTGCCAGCAGCCCGACTAGCGTTGAGCAGTTCTTC. Residues: CASSPTSVEQFF. The gene calls are TRBV7-6 and TRBJ2-1; 8 positions agree with TRBD2. With 5 bases clipped from V and 9 bases from J, the junction kept 3 bases outside the gene matches. CDR1 is SGHVS, CDR2 FNYEAQ, per germline. The CDR3 runs to 12 residues.

The chain carries TRBV6-5 and TRBJ1-1, with D perhaps TRBD1 (5 bases). The CDR3 is made up of 15 amino acids. Germline CDR1 MNHEY, CDR2 SVGAGI. V shed 7 bases and J shed 4 bases, with 19 bases lying between them. CDR3 nucleotides: TGTGCCAGCACCAAATCTGACCGGGGACCCACTGAAGCTTTCTTT. It specifies CASTKSDRGPTEAFF.

V usage is TRBV2 and J usage is TRBJ2-7; D might be TRBD1 (6 bases). The V gene's germline CDR1 is SNHLY and CDR2 FYNNEI. The CDR3 is 15 amino acids. The V gene lost 8 bases and the J gene lost 1 base, with 18 bases spanning the gap. CDR3 DNA sequence: TGTGCCAGCTCAGAGCAGGGGAGTTCGTCCTACGAGCAGTACTTC. Translating it yields CASSEQGSSSYEQYF.

This clonotype occurred a few times. The rearrangement uses TRBV30 and TRBJ1-6; D might be TRBD1 (6 bases). Per the germline V gene, CDR1 is GTSNPN and CDR2 is SVGIG (reference sequence). The CDR3 runs 12 residues. Trimming pared 4 bases from V and 5 bases from J, leaving 6 bases between. CDR3 DNA sequence: TGTGCCTGGAACAGGGATAATTCACCCCTCCACTTT. Translating gives CAWNRDNSPLHF.

In its sample, this clonotype was seen many times. The rearrangement uses TRBV20-1 and TRBJ2-7; 7 bases match TRBD1. With V trimmed by 3 bases and J by 5 bases, 19 bases remained unmatched. CDR1 and CDR2 from the germline V gene are DFQATT and SNEGSKA (reference sequence). CDR3 length: 17 amino acids. DNA for the CDR3: TGCAGTGCTAGTGACAGGGAGACCTTACAGGGGTCGAACGAGCAGTACTTC. Amino acids: CSASDRETLQGSNEQYF.